The TCR beta chain described here comes from a study of neurological immune-mediated disorders. Study conclusions and caveats: Because no CDR3 amino acid sequences were shared across subjects by expanded clones, private repertoires were suggested in all groups.

This clonotype was recorded at least ten times. Its antigen remains unidentified. MiXCR, applied by TCRdb to the 5' RACE reads, yields one record per CDR3 protein. The sample carries 15,000 to 20,000 distinct CDR3 sequences, approximately 11% recorded once. The CDR3 has 13 amino acids. Trimming cost V 0 bases and J 5 bases, with 5 bases left between them. Germline-derived CDR1 and CDR2 are ENHRY and SYGVKD. Sorted libraries used some 1 million CD4+ or CD8+ T cells. V gene TRBV10-3 combines with J gene TRBJ1-5; D is perhaps TRBD1 (5 bases). What was sequenced was CD8+ T cells from blood. This clonotype was obtained from a woman aged 45-59 years in good health. CDR3 nucleotide sequence: TGTGCCATCAGTGAGTCGACAGATCAGCCCCAGCATTTT. Translating it yields CAISESTDQPQHF.